The 10 T cell receptor beta chains below all came from one sample that was sequenced in a study of resident and recirculating memory T cells in vitiligo. Sequenced by immunoSEQ multiplex PCR; TCRdb stores in-frame clones only, minus some. The table records fewer than 80,000 clones, 80% to 95% of them present only once. Sequenced input: blood. These receptors originate from a male donor with vitiligo.

The J gene is TRBJ1-6, the V gene TRBV7-9; 7 bases fit TRBD1. The CDR3 length is 16 residues. With V trimmed by 1 base and J by 2 bases, 2 bases remained unmatched. Germline CDR1 SEHNR, CDR2 FQNEAQ (reference sequence). The CDR3 sequence is CASSLEGQTYNSPLHF. The CDR3, as DNA: TGTGCCAGCAGCTTAGAGGGACAGACCTATAATTCACCCCTCCACTTT.

The gene calls are TRBV30 and TRBJ2-7; 11 nucleotides align to TRBD2. The germline gives CDR1 GTSNPN, CDR2 SVGIG (reference sequence). With V trimmed by 2 bases and J by 2 bases, 11 bases remained unmatched. The CDR3 extends over 17 amino acids. CDR3 residues: CAWSPSSGGPLTYEQYF. The CDR3 DNA follows: TGTGCCTGGAGTCCCTCTAGCGGGGGGCCACTGACCTACGAGCAGTACTTC.

The chain combines TRBV4-1 with TRBJ2-6, with unresolved D. The CDR3 runs to 15 residues. The germline V gene has CDR1 MGHRA and CDR2 YSYEKL. V dropped 8 bases and J dropped 0 bases, with 11 bases sitting between them. The CDR3 region has the DNA TGCGCCAGCTCTATTCTCTTCTCTGGGGCCAACGTCCTGACTTTC. Translated, it gives CASSILFSGANVLTF.

The CDR3: CASSLDSRNTIYF. In DNA, the CDR3 is TGTGCCAGCAGCTTGGACAGCCGAAACACCATATATTTT. The chain carries TRBV28 and TRBJ1-3, with D maybe TRBD1 (6 bases). The length of the CDR3 is 13 residues. In germline, CDR1 is MDHEN, CDR2 SYDVKM. Trimming removed 6 bases from V and 5 bases from J, with 11 bases in between.

This rearrangement joins TRBV19 to TRBJ1-2; 10 bases are a match to TRBD1. This CDR3 spans 14 amino acids. Germline V gene lookup returns CDR1 LNHDA and CDR2 SQIVND (reference sequence). Trimming removed 3 bases from V and 7 bases from J; junction bases left unmatched: 5. The CDR3 spells CASSIRDRGPGYTF. CDR3 in DNA: TGTGCCAGTAGTATCCGGGACAGGGGCCCTGGCTACACCTTC.

The chain recombines TRBV5-5 with TRBJ1-2, with a tentative D call TRBD1 (6 bases). The CDR3 is made up of 13 amino acids. Germline CDR1 and CDR2: SGHKS and YYEKEE (reference sequence). V was cut by 0 bases and J by 8 bases, with 11 bases left in between. The CDR3 nucleotides are TGTGCCAGCAGCTTGGAGGACAGAGGGGGCTACACCTTC. Amino acid sequence: CASSLEDRGGYTF.

The gene calls are TRBV20-1 and TRBJ2-5, with D uncertain. Trimming stripped 3 bases from V and 2 bases from J, with 4 bases between. This CDR3 spans 11 amino acids. The germline CDR1 and CDR2 sequences are DFQATT and SNEGSKA (reference sequence). The CDR3 sequence is CSARTQETQYF. The CDR3 bases are TGCAGTGCTAGGACTCAAGAGACCCAGTACTTC.

The sample holds one count of this clone. The rearrangement joins TRBV7-2 to TRBJ2-7, with D perhaps matching TRBD2 (5 bases). CDR3 length equals 15 residues. The V end was cut by 3 bases, the J end by 3 bases, with 15 bases between. Germline loops: CDR1 SGHTA, CDR2 FQGNSA. The CDR3 loop reads CASSFGVGPYYEQYF. The CDR3 region has the DNA TGTGCCAGCAGCTTCGGGGTAGGCCCTTACTACGAGCAGTACTTC.

V is TRBV7-2 and J is TRBJ1-5; 9 bases agree with TRBD1. Trimming at V came to 3 bases and at J to 7 bases, leaving 1 base not matched to a gene. This CDR3 is built from 13 residues. Germline CDR1 is SGHTA and CDR2 is FQGNSA. CDR3 sequence (DNA): TGTGCCAGCAGCTTGGACAGGGGACAGCCCCAGCATTTT. Its protein product is CASSLDRGQPQHF.

This sequence joins TRBV7-3 and TRBJ2-5; tentative D call: TRBD1 (5 bases). Germline values: CDR1 SGHTA, CDR2 FQGTGA. The CDR3 spans 13 residues. V was shortened by 4 bases and J by 2 bases, with 8 bases between the two germline ends. CDR3 sequence reads: CASSWGSQETQYF. The CDR3 nucleotides are TGTGCCAGCAGCTGGGGCAGTCAAGAGACCCAGTACTTC.